This TCR beta chain was sequenced during a study of T-cell reconstitution after alpha-beta-depleted transplantation in children. The germline V gene encodes CDR1 MNHEY and CDR2 SMNVEV (reference sequence). With 4 bases clipped from V and 1 base from J, the junction kept 9 bases outside the gene matches. The CDR3 covers 16 residues. Unique molecular identifiers were used in preparing the TCRbeta library. MiXCR, applied by TCRdb to the PCR reads, yields one record per CDR3 protein. The sample has around 380,000 distinct CDR3 sequences; about 11% are singletons. The chain recombines TRBV27 with TRBJ1-2; 7 bases fit TRBD1. The material sequenced was PBMCs from the stem cell graft donor, taken from the stem cell graft. The receptor was isolated from a human donor who donated a stem cell graft to a child with acute myeloid leukemia. The CDR3 DNA reads TGTGCCAGCAGTTACTCAGGGGACAGTCTTAACTATGGCTACACCTTC. Its protein product is CASSYSGDSLNYGYTF.